Below are 32 T cell receptor beta chains sequenced from a single sample in a study of blood T cell repertoires in COVID-19. Using immunoSEQ multiplex PCR, the repertoire was profiled, and TCRdb retains in-frame clones only, with some absent. Found here are tens of thousands of clones, about 79% of them singletons; the top ten hold approximately 25%. Sequencing was carried out using peripheral blood. These receptors were obtained from a man aged 55 to 70 with acute or convalescent COVID-19.

This sequence joins TRBV3-1 (or the pseudogene TRBV3-2) and TRBJ2-3; TRBD2 might be the D (5 bases). This CDR3 is built from 15 residues. The germline gives CDR1 LGHDT, CDR2 YNNKEL (reference sequence). V shed 4 bases and J shed 0 bases, with 11 bases lying between them. The CDR3 is CASSLWAGSTDTQYF. In DNA form, the CDR3 reads TGTGCCAGCAGCCTTTGGGCGGGTAGCACAGATACGCAGTATTTT.

This clone showed up just a few times. The chain combines TRBV2 with TRBJ1-2; no clear D. V dropped 6 bases and J dropped 4 bases, with 9 bases sitting between them. CDR1 and CDR2 from the germline V gene are SNHLY and FYNNEI. The CDR3 loop spans 12 amino acids. The CDR3 here is CASSEAPYGYTF. The CDR3, as DNA: TGTGCCAGCAGCGAGGCCCCCTATGGCTACACCTTC. Based on the CDR3 plus reference TRBV2 and TRBJ1-2, the full variable domain is EPEVTQTPSHQVTQMGQEVILRCVPISNHLYFYWYRQILGQKVEFLVSFYNNEISEKSEIFDDQFSVERPDGSNFTLKIRSTKLEDSAMYFCASSEAPYGYTFGSGTRLTVV.

The chain recombines TRBV7-2 with TRBJ2-3; D is uncertain. CDR3 length equals 13 residues. Trimming cost V 1 base and J 3 bases, with 5 bases left between them. CDR1 SGHTA and CDR2 FQGNSA come from the germline V gene. The CDR3 region is CASSLDATDTQYF. The CDR3 nucleotides read TGTGCCAGCAGCTTAGATGCGACAGATACGCAGTATTTT.

This clone was seen a few times. The genes are TRBV5-1 and TRBJ1-1; D is possibly TRBD1 (6 bases). V dropped 3 bases and J dropped 6 bases, with 15 bases sitting between them. CDR1 and CDR2 from the germline V gene are SGHRS and YFSETQ. The CDR3 has 14 amino acids. The CDR3 coding sequence is TGCGCCAGCAGCTACACTCAGGGGACCGCTGAAGCTTTCTTT. Amino acid sequence: CASSYTQGTAEAFF.

V and J are TRBV4-1 and TRBJ1-4; D might be TRBD1 (5 bases). V was pared by 1 base and J by 3 bases, with 18 bases between. The germline V gene has CDR1 MGHRA and CDR2 YSYEKL. CDR3 length equals 18 residues. The CDR3, as DNA: TGCGCCAGCAGCCAAGCGAAATCAGGGTACACAGCTAATGAAAAACTGTTTTTT. Residues: CASSQAKSGYTANEKLFF.

DNA for the CDR3: TGTGCCAGCAACTACAGGGAGCCCCAGCATTTT. Its translation is CASNYREPQHF. The gene calls are TRBV6-5 and TRBJ1-5; tentative D call: TRBD1 (6 bases). CDR1 and CDR2 (germline): MNHEY, SVGAGI. The V end was cut by 7 bases, the J end by 8 bases, with 9 bases between. The CDR3 runs 11 residues.

V is TRBV6-2 or TRBV6-3 and J is TRBJ2-7; TRBD2 is a possible D gene (6 bases). The germline V gene encodes CDR1 MNHEY and CDR2 SVGEGT. V lost 6 bases, J lost 4 bases, and 22 bases lay in between. This CDR3 region has 16 residues. In DNA form, the CDR3 reads TGTGCCAGCAGCCCTGCGCCATTGGGACTCGGATACGAGCAGTACTTC. Encoded protein: CASSPAPLGLGYEQYF.

This clone was picked up a small number of times. The rearrangement links TRBV7-9 to TRBJ2-2; D is undetermined. CDR1 SEHNR and CDR2 FQNEAQ come from the germline V gene (reference sequence). Trimming took 8 bases from V and 0 from J, leaving 13 bases between them. This CDR3 has 15 residues. The CDR3 nucleotides read TGTGCCAGCGGCCCCCCCGGGTCGAACACCGGGGAGCTGTTTTTT. Translation: CASGPPGSNTGELFF.

This chain links TRBV5-1 with TRBJ2-3; D is ambiguous. Germline lookup yields CDR1 SGHRS and CDR2 YFSETQ. The CDR3 runs 15 residues. The V gene lost 1 base and the J gene lost 2 bases, with 11 bases spanning the gap. CDR3 sequence: CASSLLGRPTDTQYF. The CDR3 DNA is TGCGCCAGCAGCTTGTTGGGCAGGCCCACAGATACGCAGTATTTT.

The rearrangement uses TRBV27 and TRBJ1-1; 12 bases are shared with TRBD1. The V segment lost 7 bases and the J segment 2 bases; nucleotides outside the gene matches: 11. There are 17 residues in the CDR3. CDR1 and CDR2 (germline): MNHEY, SMNVEV (reference sequence). The CDR3 DNA is TGTGCCAGCAAAAAGCTCGGGACAGGGGGCTATAACACTGAAGCTTTCTTT. Translating gives CASKKLGTGGYNTEAFF.

V is TRBV7-2 and J is TRBJ2-7; 9 bases map to TRBD2. J gave up 3 bases and V 5 bases, and 8 bases lay outside the gene matches. The CDR3 length is 15 residues. CDR1 SGHTA and CDR2 FQGNSA come from the germline V gene. CDR3 amino acids: CASSPRVSGGYEQYF. CDR3 coding DNA: TGTGCCAGCAGCCCCAGGGTTAGCGGGGGCTACGAGCAGTACTTC.

The chain combines TRBV7-9 with TRBJ2-3, with 8 positions matching TRBD2. Per the germline V gene, CDR1 is SEHNR and CDR2 is FQNEAQ (reference sequence). The CDR3 has 14 residues. J lost 2 bases, V lost 4 bases, and 2 bases had no gene match. The CDR3 is CASSSGLVTDTQYF. The CDR3 coding sequence is TGTGCCAGCAGCTCGGGACTAGTCACAGATACGCAGTATTTT.

The rearrangement joins TRBV7-6 to TRBJ1-2, with 7 bases aligning to TRBD1. V shed 5 bases and J 5 bases; nucleotides not matched to a gene: 11. Per the germline V gene, CDR1 is SGHVS and CDR2 is FNYEAQ. There are 15 residues in the CDR3. CDR3 nucleotides: TGTGCCAGCAGCGGGACTCCGGGACAGAGTTATGGCTACACCTTC. As protein: CASSGTPGQSYGYTF.

The chain uses TRBV6-2 or TRBV6-3 and TRBJ1-2, with 9 bases aligning to TRBD1. Looked up from germline, CDR1 is MNHEY and CDR2 is SVGEGT. This CDR3 has 19 residues. J lost 2 bases, V lost 4 bases, and 17 bases had no gene match. Here the CDR3 DNA reads TGTGCCAGCAGTTTCGCTACAGGGGGCGAGAGCGCCTTCAACTATGGCTACACCTTC. It encodes CASSFATGGESAFNYGYTF.

The genes are TRBV29-1 and TRBJ2-1; 7 nucleotides line up with TRBD2. The CDR3 runs 16 residues. Germline CDR1 reads SQVTM; CDR2 reads ANQGSEA. V gave up 2 bases and J gave up 9 bases; unmatched junction bases: 16. The CDR3 DNA reads as TGCAGCGTTGAACCGCGCTTCGGGGGGATTTGGTTTGAGCAGTTCTTC. The encoded protein is CSVEPRFGGIWFEQFF.

The chain joins TRBV30 to TRBJ2-2, with TRBD1 matching over 9 bases. Germline CDR1 and CDR2: GTSNPN and SVGIG (reference sequence). The CDR3 length is 15 residues. V gave up 7 bases and J gave up 7 bases; unmatched junction bases: 13. The CDR3 loop is CASTADRGWGGELFF. CDR3 DNA sequence: TGTGCCTCAACCGCGGACAGGGGATGGGGCGGGGAGCTGTTTTTT.

The chain uses TRBV6-1 and TRBJ2-7; TRBD1 aligns across 8 bases. V lost 4 bases and J lost 1; bases outside the gene matches: 6. CDR3 length: 15 residues. Per the germline V gene, CDR1 is MNHNS and CDR2 is SASEGT. The CDR3 reads CASSAAGQGSYEQYV. The CDR3 DNA follows: TGTGCCAGCAGTGCAGCTGGACAGGGATCCTACGAGCAGTACGTC.

The V and J genes are TRBV27 and TRBJ2-6, with TRBD1 matching over 7 bases. Per germline, CDR1 MNHEY and CDR2 SMNVEV (reference sequence). The length of the CDR3 is 15 residues. V shed 6 bases and J 2 bases; nucleotides not matched to a gene: 4. The CDR3 nucleotides are TGTGCCAGCAGGTCACAGGGGACTGGGGCCAACGTCCTGACTTTC. This encodes CASRSQGTGANVLTF.

The V call is TRBV7-9, the J call TRBJ2-2; D call uncertain. The germline V gene encodes CDR1 SEHNR and CDR2 FQNEAQ (reference sequence). The CDR3 runs to 13 residues. Trimming cost V 5 bases and J 3 bases, with 7 bases left between them. The CDR3 DNA reads TGTGCCAGCAGCCCGGGTGACACCGGGGAGCTGTTTTTT. It is translated as CASSPGDTGELFF. The full variable domain, completed using reference TRBV7-9 and TRBJ2-2, is DTGVSQNPRHKITKRGQNVTFRCDPISEHNRLYWYRQTLGQGPEFLTYFQNEAQLEKSRLLSDRFSAERPKGSFSTLEIQRTEQGDSAMYLCASSPGDTGELFFGEGSRLTVL.

The chain carries TRBV18 and TRBJ2-5, with TRBD2 matching over 7 bases. Germline trimming cut 1 base from V and 5 bases from J; bases unmatched to any gene: 7. Germline CDR1 reads KGHSH; CDR2 reads LQKENI. The CDR3 is made up of 15 amino acids. Here the CDR3 reads CASSPRGGLVETQYF. In nucleotides, the CDR3 is TGTGCCAGCTCACCACGGGGGGGATTGGTGGAGACCCAGTACTTC.

This rearrangement joins TRBV15 to TRBJ2-3; TRBD2 aligns across 9 bases. Trimming cost V 3 bases and J 4 bases; bases outside gene matches: 11. CDR1 LNHNV and CDR2 YYDKDF come from the germline V gene (reference sequence). This CDR3 comprises 17 residues. For the CDR3, the DNA is TGTGCCACCAGCAGGGGGACGACTAGCGGAATTGCAGATACGCAGTATTTT. As protein: CATSRGTTSGIADTQYF.

The CDR3 sequence: CATSDPLYGYTF. The DNA for the CDR3 is TGTGCCACCAGTGACCCCCTCTATGGCTACACCTTC. V and J are TRBV24-1 and TRBJ1-2; no firm D call. Trimming cost V 4 bases and J 4 bases, with 6 bases left between them. CDR3 size: 12 residues. Germline CDR1 is KGHDR and CDR2 is SFDVKD.

This clone was found once. This chain links TRBV4-3 with TRBJ1-6; 8 nucleotides line up with TRBD1. The CDR3 sequence is 18 residues long. CDR1 and CDR2 (germline): LGHNA, YSLEER. Losses at the gene ends were 1 base for V and 10 bases for J; bases not matched to a gene: 15. Written as DNA, the CDR3 is TGCGCCAGCAGCCAAGGCCGGGACAGGTTGGATTTCTGGTCACCCCTCCACTTT. Its translation: CASSQGRDRLDFWSPLHF.

The chain has TRBV9 and TRBJ2-1; possible D gene TRBD1, 5 bases. The CDR3 sequence is 14 residues long. V was clipped by 0 bases and J by 7 bases, with 11 bases between them. Looked up from germline, CDR1 is SGDLS and CDR2 is YYNGEE. CDR3 in amino acids: CASSVGGGWNEQFF. In DNA form, the CDR3 reads TGTGCCAGCAGCGTAGGGGGCGGATGGAATGAGCAGTTCTTC.

The chain uses TRBV12-5 and TRBJ2-3; D call uncertain. CDR1 is LGHNT, CDR2 FRNRAP, per germline. V was clipped by 0 bases and J by 0 bases, with 10 bases between them. The CDR3 consists of 16 residues. CDR3 nucleotide sequence: TGTGCTAGTGGTTTGGTATTTATGTCTAGCACAGATACGCAGTATTTT. Its translation is CASGLVFMSSTDTQYF.

V usage is TRBV7-8 and J usage is TRBJ2-2; 8 positions match TRBD1. V trimming: 7 bases; J trimming: 4 bases; junction bases outside the gene matches: 8. Germline V gene data show CDR1 as SGHVS and CDR2 as FQNEAQ. The CDR3 is 15 amino acids. The CDR3 loop is CASNRRQGSTGELFF. The CDR3 DNA sequence: TGTGCCAGCAATAGGAGACAGGGGTCCACCGGGGAGCTGTTTTTT.

The chain joins TRBV19 to TRBJ1-4; no firm D call. Germline values: CDR1 LNHDA, CDR2 SQIVND (reference sequence). This CDR3 has 13 residues. Trimming left V 3 bases short and J 8 bases short, with 10 bases between. The DNA of the CDR3 is TGTGCCAGTAGTATTACGGCGGGAGAAAAACTGTTTTTT. This encodes CASSITAGEKLFF. The full variable domain, with the rest looked up from reference TRBV19 and TRBJ1-4, is DGGITQSPKYLFRKEGQNVTLSCEQNLNHDAMYWYRQDPGQGLRLIYYSQIVNDFQKGDIAEGYSVSREKKESFPLTVTSAQKNPTAFYLCASSITAGEKLFFGSGTQLSVL.

V and J are TRBV19 and TRBJ2-4, with a tentative D call TRBD1 (8 bases). Deletions cut 6 bases from V and 5 bases from J, with 14 bases between. This CDR3 is 14 amino acids long. Germline-derived CDR1 and CDR2 are LNHDA and SQIVND (reference sequence). The chain's CDR3 is CASRRTGRENIQYF. In DNA form, the CDR3 reads TGTGCCAGTAGACGGACAGGGAGGGAAAACATTCAGTACTTC.

V is TRBV4-1 and J is TRBJ2-5, with 9 bases lining up with TRBD2. J gave up 5 bases and V 4 bases, and 8 bases lay outside the gene matches. The length of the CDR3 is 15 residues. The V gene's germline CDR1 is MGHRA and CDR2 YSYEKL. CDR3 region: CASSPGGGAYETQYF. As DNA, the CDR3 is TGCGCCAGCAGCCCGGGCGGGGGGGCGTATGAGACCCAGTACTTC.

This sequence joins TRBV29-1 and TRBJ1-2; tentatively, D is TRBD1 (5 bases). Trimming removed 8 bases at V and 0 bases at J, with 13 bases between. From germline, CDR1 is SQVTM and CDR2 ANQGSEA. The CDR3 totals 13 residues. The DNA of the CDR3 is TGCAGCTTCCGGGGGGGACCTAACTATGGCTACACCTTC. The encoded protein is CSFRGGPNYGYTF.

V and J are TRBV7-2 and TRBJ1-5; the match to TRBD1 covers 7 bases. The CDR3 has 15 amino acids. Germline V gives CDR1 SGHTA, CDR2 FQGNSA. J lost 5 bases, V lost 1 base, and 5 bases had no gene match. This CDR3 reads CASSLEGQAYQPQHF. The CDR3 DNA is TGTGCCAGCAGCTTAGAAGGACAGGCCTATCAGCCCCAGCATTTT.

V and J are TRBV11-2 and TRBJ2-7; D is possibly TRBD2 (6 bases). The CDR3 consists of 13 residues. The germline V and J ends were trimmed by 5 bases and 7 bases, with 15 bases remaining between them. Germline lookup yields CDR1 SGHAT and CDR2 FQNNGV. The CDR3 reads CASSRMAAGEQYV. The CDR3 DNA follows: TGTGCCAGCAGCCGCATGGCGGCGGGGGAGCAGTACGTC.